The rows below give T cell receptor beta chains drawn from one sample of a study of blood T cell repertoires in COVID-19. The assay was immunoSEQ multiplex PCR, and TCRdb's table has in-frame clones only and misses some. Here the sample spans about 130,000 clones, about 84% being singletons. Material: peripheral blood. The origin of the receptors is an older woman with acute or convalescent COVID-19. Each CDR3 is given with its conserved first and last residue.

v_gene: TRBV6-4; CDR3aa: CASSDPGGGNEQFF
v_gene: TRBV10-2; CDR3aa: CASSELTGVTTNYGYTF
v_gene: TRBV19; CDR3aa: CASSETGRVTKLFF
v_gene: TRBV5-1; CDR3aa: CASSLLPTGDEQYF
v_gene: TRBV30; CDR3aa: CAWSYTDRFGKDYGYTF
v_gene: TRBV7-3; CDR3aa: CASSLKGGALYGYTF
v_gene: TRBV21-1; CDR3aa: CASSNRAFMNTEAFF
v_gene: TRBV3-1/TRBV3-2; CDR3aa: CASRSGHGHGYTF
v_gene: TRBV12-3/TRBV12-4; CDR3aa: CASREQGEAFF
v_gene: TRBV5-4; CDR3aa: CASSSQGQYGYTF
v_gene: TRBV6-5; CDR3aa: CASKGDPYEQYF
v_gene: TRBV4-1; CDR3aa: CASSQGGSRQRAFF
v_gene: TRBV27; CDR3aa: CASSPGLAGGTDTQYF
v_gene: TRBV5-4; CDR3aa: CASSQGSGNTIYF
v_gene: TRBV18; CDR3aa: CASSPLTGVDGYTF
v_gene: TRBV6-5; CDR3aa: CASGKDRVKTDTQYF
v_gene: TRBV3-1/TRBV3-2; CDR3aa: CASSLLTGELFF
v_gene: TRBV21-1; CDR3aa: CASSKVRVSYGYTF
v_gene: TRBV15; CDR3aa: CATSKVGGTHNTGELFF
v_gene: TRBV11-3; CDR3aa: CASSLDSQETQYF
v_gene: TRBV5-1; CDR3aa: CASSLVPGGGVKTEAFF
v_gene: TRBV5-6; CDR3aa: CASSTEGGYTF
v_gene: TRBV24-1; CDR3aa: CATSDPGRGEPQHF
v_gene: TRBV19; CDR3aa: CASSEFSGGTDTQYF
v_gene: TRBV19; CDR3aa: CASSRLTGGTEAFF